Reported below is one T cell receptor (beta chain). Its antigen remains unknown. This record belongs to a study of response to subunit inactivated influenza vaccine. Germline CDR1 and CDR2: DFQATT and SNEGSKA (reference sequence). With V trimmed by 3 bases and J by 4 bases, 10 bases remained unmatched. The CDR3 has 16 amino acids. A single record per CDR3 protein comes from TCRdb applying MiXCR to the RT-PCR reads. The table has 610,000 or so distinct CDR3 sequences, about 15% seen once. Study results and caveats: It was the authors' suggestion that each seasonal influenza vaccination recruits few new T cells.

This sequence originates from a man aged 50-59 years who received an inactivated influenza vaccine. This specimen was PBMCs from blood, taken 12 days after vaccination. V and J are TRBV20-1 and TRBJ2-1; 9 bases align to TRBD1. The CDR3 spells CSASATHRGLYNEQFF. The CDR3 nucleotides are TGCAGTGCTAGCGCCACCCACAGGGGGCTTTACAATGAGCAGTTCTTC.